This T cell receptor (beta chain) was recorded in a study of neurological immune-mediated disorders. Overall study results and limits: On phylogenetic grouping, the repertoires of 18 of 34 multiple sclerosis patients fell within one related-CDR3 cluster, constituting a possible signature. HTLV-1-associated myelopathy had the most TCR clonal expansion, and multiple sclerosis had the least, less than healthy controls.

Each TCR transcript was tagged with a 10-nucleotide random UMI during 5'RACE. In each sequencing run, over 160 million TCR-beta sequences were generated from 15-18 subjects. One entry per CDR3 protein results from TCRdb running MiXCR on the 5' RACE reads. The table records about 55,000 distinct CDR3 sequences, just under 4% of them present only once. The germline V gene encodes CDR1 MNHEY and CDR2 SVGAGI. The length of the CDR3 is 13 residues. Germline trimming cut 6 bases from V and 5 bases from J; bases unmatched to any gene: 5. This clonotype was seen at least ten times. What it binds is not known. This clonotype was sampled from a woman aged 40-49 years with multiple sclerosis. This chain links TRBV6-5 with TRBJ2-3; 7 bases agree with TRBD1. The sequencing input was CD4+ T cells from blood. As DNA, the CDR3 is TGTGCCAGCAGGAGGGACAGCGGAGATACGCAGTATTTT. Protein product: CASRRDSGDTQYF.